This T cell receptor beta chain was recovered during a study of blood T cells in healthy people across ages (dated by TCRdb to 2013 to 2016). For context, the study as a whole: In model experiments, roughly one uniquely barcoded TCR beta cDNA molecule per two T cells was captured by template switching. To track age-related changes in TCR beta repertoire diversity, the study relied on deep sequencing normalized with unique cDNA molecular identifiers. The donors were divided into four age groups: young (average about 16 years), middle-aged (approximately 39), aged (roughly 66) and long-lived (around 87). To avoid experimental bias, donors of different ages were randomly spread across the sequencing lanes. Two additional independent replicas of 1 million unique cDNA reads from the same blood draw were analyzed for two donors (one aged 18 to 30 and one aged 80 or older). Study-level results and caveats: Total diversity estimates from one million sequenced T cells were considered lower bounds and underestimates. Since profiling was done on bulk unsorted PBMCs, naive and antigen-experienced compartments could not be conclusively compared. As age increased, observed TCR beta diversity per million T cells dropped in a roughly linear way, and a significant reduction was already evident by age around 41. The long-lived group showed more naive CD4+ T cells, fewer expanded clones and increased TCR diversity than the aged group, suggesting age selection. Because donor CMV infection status was unknown, age-related changes in expanded clonotypes were potentially confounded. There was a strong correlation between observed TCR beta diversity and the percentage of naive T cells measured by flow cytometry.

A few counts support this clonotype. It has no known antigen specificity. A much larger clone is a single base away; this may be a read error. The roughly 39 donors, aged about 6 to 90 years, were systemically healthy Caucasian individuals from Russia. Ten milliliters of peripheral blood were drawn from each donor into EDTA-treated Vacutainer tubes. Ficoll-Paque density-gradient centrifugation was used to isolate PBMCs, with at least 7 million per sample. Trizol reagent was used to extract total RNA from PBMCs, with at least 5 micrograms per sample. The percentages of naive CD45RAhigh/CD27high T cells were determined by flow cytometry on a PBMC aliquot from every donor. Looking up the germline V gene yields CDR1 MNHEY and CDR2 SVGAGI. The CDR3, cysteine through phenylalanine, is 14 amino acids long. Only CDR3 DNA remains: 42 bases, in frame from the first base. Library generation was performed with 5' RACE. Sequenced on an Illumina HiSeq 2500. A second PCR of roughly 6 to 11 cycles was run with a J-beta primer mix and a sample-barcoded 5' primer. Each TCR beta cDNA molecule received a unique molecular identifier from a template-switch 5' adaptor carrying 12 random nucleotides. Each sample yielded at least 2.5 million CDR3-containing paired-end reads. All of the RNA was converted into first-strand cDNA using the Mint cDNA synthesis kit, with a TRBC-specific oligonucleotide serving as the primer. Following uracil-DNA glycosylase treatment, a first 18-cycle PCR with universal primers M1SS and BC2_uni_R was performed on all cDNA. The source study handled its data this way. For normalization, 1 million high-quality reads, each with a distinct molecular identifier, were randomly selected from each sample. Reads with shared molecular identifiers were discarded instead of being binned into consensus sequences. MiTCR, run with a Q25 quality threshold and the strictest error-elimination algorithm, handled CDR3 identification, clonotype clustering and error correction. Lower-bound total TCR beta diversity was estimated with a nonparametric unseen species model using Euler transformation. TCRdb itself trimmed the public reads at Q25 with fastp, ran MiXCR and retained productive beta chains. Every distinct CDR3 protein forms one entry, paired with its most common genes and DNA. The authors' filters were not applied to this entry. Here the sample has about 620,000 distinct CDR3 sequences; 52% occur a single time. The top ten hold approximately 12% of the sample.

Recombination linked TRBV6-5 to TRBJ1-2; 7 of the junction bases match TRBD1. The sample was blood. The clonotype originates from a woman of 80 years or more in good health. The CDR3 has the sequence CASSDSTGVYGYTF. The nucleotide sequence reads TGTGCCAGCAGTGACTCTACAGGGGTTTATGGCTACACCTTC.